This section outlines one T cell receptor (beta chain) sequence together with its context. The antigen is not known. After removal of 5 bases from V and 1 base from J, the junction contained 7 bases not matched to a gene. The CDR3 loop spans 16 amino acids. Germline CDR1 and CDR2: PRHDT and FYEKMQ (reference sequence). The sample belongs to a study of T cell responses to AZD1222 COVID-19 vaccine. Study-wide background: Both about-4-week and about-12-week second-dose recipients were combined. General study results and limits: Donors were mostly white British, more females; clonal diversity possibly underestimated.

This table comes from immunoSEQ multiplex PCR, and its TCRdb copy is limited to in-frame clones, with some not included. The sample holds 100,000 to 140,000 clones, about 93% seen once. Sample: peripheral blood, taken on day 0 of AZD1222 vaccination. V gene TRBV13 combines with J gene TRBJ1-4; 7 nucleotides agree with TRBD1. The sequence came from an adult in good health. The CDR3 DNA sequence: TGTGCCAGCAGCCTACGACAGGGACTAACTAATGAAAAACTGTTTTTT. Its protein is CASSLRQGLTNEKLFF.